This is a list of T cell receptor beta chains from one sample in a study of blood T cell repertoires in COVID-19. Assay: immunoSEQ multiplex PCR; the TCRdb copy retains only in-frame clones and omits some. The table has about 180,000 clones, about 88% seen once; the top ten hold under 3%. The source material was PBMCs or T cells enriched from blood (not recorded which). Receptors were obtained from a woman between 40 and 55 years old with acute COVID-19. Each CDR3 is given with its conserved first and last residue. The D gene is left open where the match is weak. Clone size is not always given. Where it is, it says once, few, many or a class for expanded clones.

CASSVGSGRGPTQYF	TGTGCCAGCAGCGTGGGTAGCGGGAGGGGGCCGACGCAGTATTTT	-	TRBV9	TRBD2	TRBJ2-3	15
CASSEAGGQGSSYEQYF	TGTGCCAGCAGTGAAGCGGGGGGGCAGGGGAGCTCCTACGAGCAGTACTTC	-	TRBV2	-	TRBJ2-7	17
CASHSAGANTGELFF	TGTGCCAGTCATTCTGCGGGGGCTAACACCGGGGAGCTGTTTTTT	-	TRBV2	-	TRBJ2-2	15
CASSEVNGLAVSSQETQYF	TGTGCCAGCAGTGAAGTGAATGGACTAGCGGTTTCCTCCCAAGAGACCCAGTACTTC	-	TRBV6-1	TRBD2	TRBJ2-5	19
CASSPTGGGDYGYTF	TGTGCCAGCTCGCCGACAGGCGGGGGTGACTATGGCTACACCTTC	-	TRBV18	-	TRBJ1-2	15
CASSFSTNRGKETQYF	TGTGCCAGCAGTTTCTCCACGAACAGGGGGAAGGAGACCCAGTACTTC	-	TRBV6-6	TRBD1	TRBJ2-5	16
CSASSEKLFF	TGCAGTGCTTCTTCGGAAAAACTGTTTTTT	-	TRBV20-1	-	TRBJ1-4	10
CASSPHSTGSRLDGYTF	TGTGCCAGCAGCCCCCACTCGACAGGGTCTCGTCTCGATGGCTACACCTTC	-	TRBV28	TRBD1	TRBJ1-2	17
CASSPQDRDWTYGYTF	TGTGCCAGCTCACCACAGGACAGGGATTGGACCTATGGCTACACCTTC	-	TRBV18	TRBD1	TRBJ1-2	16
CASSVGPPGLAGEQDTQYF	TGTGCCAGCAGCGTAGGTCCGCCGGGACTAGCGGGGGAGCAAGATACGCAGTATTTT	-	TRBV11-2	TRBD2	TRBJ2-3	19
CASSREGENRGESPLHF	TGTGCCAGCAGTAGGGAAGGTGAAAACAGGGGGGAATCACCCCTCCACTTT	-	TRBV25-1	TRBD1	TRBJ1-6	17
CATSTSLAGGRETQYF	TGTGCCACCAGCACGTCGCTAGCGGGGGGGCGAGAGACCCAGTACTTC	-	TRBV15	TRBD2	TRBJ2-5	16
CASSVGRGQPQHF	TGTGCCAGCAGTGTTGGCAGGGGTCAGCCCCAGCATTTT	-	TRBV6-4	-	TRBJ1-5	13
CASGTSGTGRNIQYF	TGTGCCAGCGGTACCTCCGGGACAGGGCGAAACATTCAGTACTTC	-	TRBV2	TRBD1	TRBJ2-4	15
CASSQDRYEQYF	TGTGCCAGCTCACAAGACAGATACGAGCAGTACTTC	-	TRBV18	-	TRBJ2-7	12
CASTPLGRGNNQPQHF	TGTGCCAGCACCCCATTAGGGAGGGGAAATAATCAGCCCCAGCATTTT	-	TRBV6-2/TRBV6-3	-	TRBJ1-5	16
CASSIETADNQPQHF	TGTGCCAGTAGTATAGAGACAGCTGACAATCAGCCCCAGCATTTT	-	TRBV19	-	TRBJ1-5	15
CASSFSGVGTEAFF	TGTGCCAGCAGTTTCTCAGGGGTCGGGACTGAAGCTTTCTTT	once	TRBV6-5	-	TRBJ1-1	14
CASSLSGHYEQYF	TGCGCCAGCAGCTTGTCAGGGCACTACGAGCAGTACTTC	-	TRBV5-1	-	TRBJ2-7	13
CASSYSRSLAGYTF	TGTGCCAGCAGTTACTCGAGGAGTCTGGCTGGCTACACCTTC	-	TRBV6-2/TRBV6-3	-	TRBJ1-2	14
CASSSGGQGGGDTQYF	TGTGCCAGCAGCTCTGGGGGACAGGGAGGTGGAGATACGCAGTATTTT	-	TRBV9	TRBD1	TRBJ2-3	16
CASRVQGASTEAFF	TGCGCCAGCAGAGTACAGGGGGCAAGCACTGAAGCTTTCTTT	-	TRBV5-1	TRBD1	TRBJ1-1	14
CASSQTDSNEKLFF	TGTGCCAGCAGTCAGACAGACTCTAATGAAAAACTGTTTTTT	-	TRBV28	-	TRBJ1-4	14
CASSQSPGQVYSNQPQHF	TGCGCCAGCAGTCAATCACCCGGACAGGTCTATAGCAATCAGCCCCAGCATTTT	-	TRBV23-1	TRBD1	TRBJ1-5	18
CTSSPPRGLAGVLSSYNEQFF	TGCACCAGCAGCCCCCCCCGAGGACTAGCGGGAGTACTAAGCTCCTACAATGAGCAGTTCTTC	once	TRBV1	-	TRBJ2-1	21
CASSPSAGRGNSPLHF	TGCGCCAGCAGCCCCTCCGCGGGGCGAGGGAATTCACCCCTCCACTTT	-	TRBV5-1	-	TRBJ1-6	16
CASSLRGTEAFF	TGTGCCAGCAGCTTACGGGGGACTGAAGCTTTCTTT	-	TRBV7-2	-	TRBJ1-1	12
CASSPTGNNSPLHF	TGTGCCAGCAGCCCGACGGGAAATAATTCACCCCTCCACTTT	-	TRBV5-5	-	TRBJ1-6	14
CASSKYRTSGRISDTQYF	TGTGCCAGCAGCAAATACCGGACTAGCGGGAGGATATCAGATACGCAGTATTTT	-	TRBV27	TRBD2	TRBJ2-3	18
CASSSGINSYNEQFF	TGTGCCAGCAGTTCAGGGATTAACTCCTACAATGAGCAGTTCTTC	-	TRBV6-5	-	TRBJ2-1	15
CASSQGGLAGVRPNTGELFF	TGTGCCAGCAGCCAGGGTGGACTAGCGGGAGTTCGGCCTAACACCGGGGAGCTGTTTTTT	-	TRBV4-2	TRBD2	TRBJ2-2	20
CASSLNAESNQPQHF	TGTGCCAGCAGCTTAAATGCAGAAAGCAATCAGCCCCAGCATTTT	-	TRBV7-8	-	TRBJ1-5	15
CASSGLAGEGGEQFF	TGTGCCAGCAGTGGCCTAGCGGGAGAAGGGGGTGAGCAGTTCTTC	-	TRBV2	TRBD2	TRBJ2-1	15
CASSPSDGEQYF	TGTGCCAGCAGCCCGAGTGATGGCGAGCAGTACTTC	-	TRBV9	-	TRBJ2-7	12
CASTQGATTEAFF	TGTGCCAGCACACAGGGGGCTACTACTGAAGCTTTCTTT	-	TRBV2	TRBD1	TRBJ1-1	13
CASSTRTSGGIADTQYF	TGTGCCAGCAGTACCCGGACTAGCGGGGGGATCGCAGATACGCAGTATTTT	-	TRBV28	TRBD2	TRBJ2-3	17
CASSVNNRRASGAAGELFF	TGTGCCAGCAGCGTAAATAACCGCAGGGCTAGCGGTGCCGCCGGGGAGCTGTTTTTT	once	TRBV9	TRBD2	TRBJ2-2	19
CASSRGQGGGSPLHF	TGTGCCAGTAGTAGAGGACAGGGAGGTGGGTCACCCCTCCACTTT	-	TRBV19	TRBD1	TRBJ1-6	15
CSARDREYNEQFF	TGCAGCGCCCGGGACAGGGAATACAATGAGCAGTTCTTC	-	TRBV29-1	TRBD1	TRBJ2-1	13
CASELAGGPYNEQFF	TGTGCCAGCGAGCTAGCGGGAGGACCCTACAATGAGCAGTTCTTC	-	TRBV3-1/TRBV3-2	TRBD2	TRBJ2-1	15
CASSLLAGADTQYF	TGTGCCAGCAGCTTACTAGCGGGAGCAGATACGCAGTATTTT	-	TRBV7-9	TRBD2	TRBJ2-3	14
CASSLGGTGNEKLFF	TGTGCCAGCAGCTTGGGAGGGACAGGGAATGAAAAACTGTTTTTT	once	TRBV5-6	TRBD1	TRBJ1-4	15
CASSRSRAWAGELFF	TGTGCCAGCAGTCGCTCCAGGGCGTGGGCCGGGGAGCTGTTTTTT	-	TRBV6-2/TRBV6-3	-	TRBJ2-2	15
CASSIQRSTEQYF	TGTGCCAGTAGTATCCAACGTTCTACGGAGCAGTACTTC	-	TRBV19	-	TRBJ2-7	13
CASRGPGNRGAFF	TGTGCCAGCAGAGGCCCGGGAAACAGGGGAGCTTTCTTT	-	TRBV6-5	TRBD1	TRBJ1-1	13
CASSLRATGGDEQYF	TGCGCCAGCAGCTTGAGGGCGACAGGGGGCGACGAGCAGTACTTC	once	TRBV5-1	TRBD1	TRBJ2-7	15
CASSGRWIAGGFETQYF	TGTGCCAGTAGTGGAAGATGGATAGCGGGAGGTTTCGAGACCCAGTACTTC	few	TRBV19	TRBD2	TRBJ2-5	17
CASSFTVGAYQETQYF	TGTGCCAGCAGCTTCACCGTGGGGGCGTACCAAGAGACCCAGTACTTC	-	TRBV7-2	-	TRBJ2-5	16
CASSDRQGGAKNIQYF	TGTGCCAGCTCAGACAGACAGGGGGGAGCCAAAAACATTCAGTACTTC	-	TRBV18	TRBD1	TRBJ2-4	16
CASSPGGVKQPQHF	TGCGCCAGCAGCCCGGGGGGGGTCAAGCAGCCCCAGCATTTT	-	TRBV5-1	-	TRBJ1-5	14
CASSQWAMQPQHF	TGCGCCAGCAGTCAATGGGCAATGCAGCCCCAGCATTTT	-	TRBV23-1	-	TRBJ1-5	13
CASGAPGTSGRSTQYF	TGTGCCAGCGGAGCCCCGGGGACTAGCGGGAGGAGTACGCAGTATTTT	-	TRBV2	TRBD2	TRBJ2-3	16
CASSHLASLNYGYTF	TGCGCCAGCAGCCACTTAGCCAGCCTTAACTATGGCTACACCTTC	few	TRBV4-1	-	TRBJ1-2	15
CASCLSGGTTDTQYF	TGTGCCAGCTGTTTGAGCGGGGGTACGACAGATACGCAGTATTTT	-	TRBV9	TRBD2	TRBJ2-3	15
CASSLGLGAVSSTDTQYF	TGCGCCAGCAGCCTGGGTTTAGGAGCAGTTTCTAGCACAGATACGCAGTATTTT	-	TRBV4-1	-	TRBJ2-3	18
CASSPGTNQPQHF	TGTGCCAGCAGCCCAGGTACCAATCAGCCCCAGCATTTT	once	TRBV12-3/TRBV12-4	-	TRBJ1-5	13
CASSGLNGTGLNEQYF	TGTGCCAGCAGCGGACTCAATGGGACAGGGTTGAACGAGCAGTACTTC	-	TRBV5-4	TRBD1	TRBJ2-7	16
CASSDHLAKETQYF	TGCGCCAGCAGTGACCACCTAGCCAAAGAGACCCAGTACTTC	-	TRBV10-1	-	TRBJ2-5	14
CASSLNTVSSGNTIYF	TGTGCCAGCAGCTTAAACACAGTGTCCTCTGGAAACACCATATATTTT	-	TRBV7-9	-	TRBJ1-3	16